This T cell receptor (beta chain) appears in the sequencing data of a study of blood T cell repertoires in COVID-19. Study in general: Italy, Spain and the United States were the sources of the convalescent and acute COVID-19 samples.

TCRdb's table, derived via immunoSEQ multiplex PCR, lists solely in-frame clones and lacks some. The sample includes approximately 200,000 clones, roughly 80% of them seen just once. The CDR3 spans 16 residues. The origin of this receptor is a woman in her forties or fifties with acute or convalescent COVID-19. The V and J genes are TRBV21-1 and TRBJ1-3; TRBD1 is the table's D call and was not checked against the DNA. TRBV21-1 is an annotated pseudogene. Sequenced material: peripheral blood. CDR3 DNA: TGTGCCAGCGAAGTGGCCAAGTTTTTCTCTGGAAACACCATATATTTT. It specifies CASEVAKFFSGNTIYF.